This TCR beta chain was sequenced for a study of cytomegalovirus exposure and HLA in healthy donors. PCR was performed using 60 Vbeta and 13 Jbeta primers. Clones were read by immunoSEQ multiplex PCR, and TCRdb kept only the in-frame ones, dropping some. The data show about 77,000 clones, approximately 78% seen once. The CDR3 contains 17 residues. V lost 2 bases and J lost 2; bases outside the gene matches: 8. From germline, CDR1 is SGHRS and CDR2 YFSETQ. The sequence derives from a man aged 35 to 55 in good health and CMV-seronegative. Sequenced material: PBMCs. J is TRBJ2-3 and V is TRBV5-1; 10 bases are shared with TRBD2. The DNA of the CDR3 is TGCGCCAGCAGCTTAAGGCCTAGCGGGGGATCCACAGATACGCAGTATTTT. Its translation: CASSLRPSGGSTDTQYF.